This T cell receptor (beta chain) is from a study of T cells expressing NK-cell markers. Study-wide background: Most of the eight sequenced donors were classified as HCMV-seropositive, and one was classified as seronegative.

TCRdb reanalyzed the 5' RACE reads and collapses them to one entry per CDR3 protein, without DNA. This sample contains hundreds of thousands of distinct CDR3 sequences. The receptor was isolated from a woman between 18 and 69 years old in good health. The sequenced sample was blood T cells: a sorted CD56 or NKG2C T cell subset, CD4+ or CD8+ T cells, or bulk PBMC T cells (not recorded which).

CDR3 amino acids: CASQIPGTSATGELFF. The chain recombines TRBV12-3 or TRBV12-4 with TRBJ2-2; with no DNA, the TCRdb D assignment of TRBD2 cannot be verified. The CDR3 is 16 residues long.